This T cell receptor (beta chain) appears in the sequencing data of a study of blood T cells in healthy people across ages. This clonotype was picked up a small number of times. For the second PCR, which ran for about 6 to 11 cycles, a sample-barcoded 5' primer and a J-beta primer mix were used. TCRdb recomputed calls from the 5' RACE reads with MiXCR, one row per CDR3 protein. Among 1.8 million or so distinct CDR3 sequences listed, approximately 40% were seen once. Trimming left V 0 bases short and J 4 bases short, with 10 bases between. CDR1 is MNHEY and CDR2 is SVGEGT in the germline V gene. The CDR3 covers 15 residues. Every donor gave 9.5 to 10 milliliters of peripheral blood.

The TCR was taken from a human donor in good health. The sequenced sample was blood. The chain employs TRBV6-2 or TRBV6-3 and TRBJ1-5; D is undetermined. DNA for the CDR3: TGTGCCAGCAGTTACTCGAGGCAGCCAAATCAGCCCCAGCATTTT. This translates into CASSYSRQPNQPQHF.